The 32 T cell receptor beta chains below come from one sample, sequenced in a study of vaccination and CD4 T cells after COVID-19. With the Oncomine TCR Beta short-read assay, DNA from cultured CD4+ T cells was sequenced. From the PCR reads, TCRdb called clonotypes with MiXCR, one entry per CDR3 protein. The sample holds 20,000 to 30,000 distinct CDR3 sequences; about 46% are singletons and the top ten take 7.2%. No antigen is known for these receptors. Stated treatment: roughly ten-day PBMC culture with coronavirus spike peptide pools or control peptides (ViraFEST assay). Sequencing was done on a sample of CD4+ T cells from blood, cultured in vitro. The receptor set was obtained from a human donor who had recovered from COVID-19.

The gene calls are TRBV19 and TRBJ2-7, with 11 bases matching TRBD2. CDR1 and CDR2 from the germline V gene are LNHDA and SQIVND (reference sequence). Unmatched junction bases numbered 10, after V lost 10 bases and J lost 2 bases. The CDR3 covers 15 residues. The CDR3 DNA is TGTGCCACCCTTGCCCCTAGCGGGGGGACCTACGAGCAGTACTTC. Translating gives CATLAPSGGTYEQYF.

This clonotype was observed a few times. This rearrangement joins TRBV20-1 to TRBJ2-3; D unresolved. CDR3 length equals 14 residues. V was shortened by 1 base and J by 7 bases, with 15 bases between the two germline ends. CDR1 is DFQATT, CDR2 SNEGSKA, per germline (reference sequence). CDR3 region: CSARAGAVLNTQYF. Here the CDR3 DNA reads TGCAGTGCTAGAGCTGGAGCTGTTTTGAATACGCAGTATTTT.

V usage is TRBV6-1 and J usage is TRBJ1-5, with D possibly matching TRBD1 (5 bases). Per germline, CDR1 MNHNS and CDR2 SASEGT. V dropped 6 bases and J dropped 5 bases, with 17 bases sitting between them. The CDR3 sequence is 15 residues long. The chain's CDR3 is CASSSQGMGDQPQHF. Written as DNA, the CDR3 is TGTGCCAGCAGCTCTCAGGGTATGGGGGATCAGCCCCAGCATTTT.

This rearrangement joins TRBV7-2 to TRBJ2-3, with a tentative D call TRBD1 (6 bases). This CDR3 contains 15 residues. Trimming pared 1 base from V and 4 bases from J, leaving 12 bases between. Germline V gene sequence: CDR1 SGHTA, CDR2 FQGNSA. DNA of the CDR3: TGTGCCAGCAGCTTAGTTAGTTCAGGGGCAGATACGCAGTATTTT. Its translation is CASSLVSSGADTQYF.

CDR3 in DNA: TGTGCCAGCACCTCACCTCGGTACTATGAGCAGTTCTTC. Its translation is CASTSPRYYEQFF. The rearrangement links TRBV5-4 to TRBJ2-1; the D is unclear. CDR1 is SGHNT, CDR2 YYREEE, per germline (reference sequence). This CDR3 is 13 amino acids long. V lost 6 bases to trimming and J lost 8 bases, with 15 bases between them.

The chain carries TRBV6-1 and TRBJ2-4; a possible D gene is TRBD1 (6 bases). Germline CDR1 and CDR2: MNHNS and SASEGT. This CDR3 has 14 amino acids. Deletions cut 4 bases from V and 2 bases from J, with 9 bases between. CDR3 DNA: TGTGCCAGCAGTGTTGGGGACACCAAAAACATTCAGTACTTC. Protein sequence: CASSVGDTKNIQYF.

This clonotype was recorded once. V gene TRBV20-1 combines with J gene TRBJ1-5, with 7 bases lining up with TRBD1. J lost 0 bases, V lost 0 bases, and 11 bases had no gene match. Germline V gives CDR1 DFQATT, CDR2 SNEGSKA (reference sequence). CDR3 length: 18 amino acids. CDR3 region: CSAREGWDREYSNQPQHF. CDR3 sequence (DNA): TGCAGTGCTAGAGAAGGTTGGGACAGAGAATATAGCAATCAGCCCCAGCATTTT.

V usage is TRBV7-9 and J usage is TRBJ1-1; D is unclear. With 1 base removed from V and 1 base from J, the gap between germline ends came to 7 bases. This CDR3 region has 14 residues. Germline V lookup: CDR1 SEHNR, CDR2 FQNEAQ (reference sequence). CDR3 coding DNA: TGTGCCAGCAGCTTAGGGTCAGGGAACACTGAAGCTTTCTTT. Its protein is CASSLGSGNTEAFF.

Only a few counts were recorded for this clonotype. The CDR3 region has the DNA TGTGCCAGCAGGCGTACCACCGGGGAGCTGTTTTTT. Its translation is CASRRTTGELFF. This chain links TRBV6-1 with TRBJ2-2; no definite D call. The germline CDR1 and CDR2 sequences are MNHNS and SASEGT. V lost 6 bases to trimming and J lost 4 bases, with 6 bases between them. This CDR3 has 12 residues.

This chain joins TRBV6-1 and TRBJ2-7; TRBD1 matches 11 bases. Germline V CDR1 and CDR2: MNHNS, SASEGT. Trimming at V came to 2 bases and at J to 0 bases, leaving 3 bases not matched to a gene. The CDR3 extends over 16 amino acids. CDR3 sequence: CASSEWGTGGSYEQYF. In nucleotides, the CDR3 is TGTGCCAGCAGTGAATGGGGGACAGGGGGCTCCTACGAGCAGTACTTC.

V usage is TRBV19 and J usage is TRBJ2-5; D is uncertain. V lost 6 bases to trimming and J lost 5 bases, with 16 bases between them. Germline V gene data show CDR1 as LNHDA and CDR2 as SQIVND (reference sequence). The CDR3 covers 14 residues. Here the CDR3 reads CASSGKGILETQYF. Written as DNA, the CDR3 is TGTGCCAGTAGCGGCAAAGGGATCTTGGAGACCCAGTACTTC.

The genes are TRBV20-1 and TRBJ1-6; D gene unclear. This CDR3 spans 16 amino acids. Deletions cut 0 bases from V and 4 bases from J, with 13 bases between. Germline lookup yields CDR1 DFQATT and CDR2 SNEGSKA (reference sequence). Here the CDR3 DNA reads TGCAGTGCTAGAGATGGGCGGGGAGGGTATAATTCACCCCTCCACTTT. It yields the protein CSARDGRGGYNSPLHF.

The rearrangement uses TRBV12-3 or TRBV12-4 and TRBJ2-7; 7 nucleotides match TRBD2. V shed 8 bases, J shed 0 bases, and the junction held 7 bases outside the gene matches. The CDR3 is 14 residues long. This CDR3 is CASGLGGSSYEQYF. As DNA, the CDR3 is TGTGCCAGCGGTCTGGGCGGGAGCTCCTACGAGCAGTACTTC.

The genes are TRBV18 and TRBJ2-7; D is possibly TRBD1 (6 bases). This CDR3 is built from 14 residues. Trimming removed 4 bases from V and 8 bases from J, with 18 bases in between. CDR1 and CDR2 from the germline V gene are KGHSH and LQKENI. Written as DNA, the CDR3 is TGTGCCAGCTCACTACGAACCACAGGGTACAAGCAGTACTTC. This translates into CASSLRTTGYKQYF.

This clonotype has a handful of counts. The gene calls are TRBV5-1 and TRBJ2-5; D is uncertain. CDR3 length equals 12 residues. The V end was cut by 0 bases, the J end by 3 bases, with 3 bases between. Germline V CDR1 and CDR2: SGHRS, YFSETQ. CDR3 in DNA: TGCGCCAGCAGCTTGGGGGAAGAGACCCAGTACTTC. Protein product: CASSLGEETQYF.

The gene calls are TRBV18 and TRBJ2-5, with unresolved D. Trimming left V 5 bases short and J 4 bases short, with 8 bases between. CDR3 size: 12 residues. CDR1 is KGHSH and CDR2 is LQKENI in the germline V gene. The CDR3 DNA sequence: TGTGCCAGCTCAAGCCGGTCAGAGACCCAGTACTTC. Its protein product is CASSSRSETQYF.

V is TRBV20-1 and J is TRBJ2-1; D gene ambiguous. The V end lost 6 bases, the J end lost 10 bases, and 13 bases lay between the germline ends. CDR1 is DFQATT, CDR2 SNEGSKA, per germline (reference sequence). The CDR3 is 11 residues long. CDR3 loop: CSAVKRQEQFF. The CDR3 DNA reads TGCAGTGCCGTTAAAAGGCAGGAGCAGTTCTTC.

The V gene is TRBV20-1, the J gene TRBJ2-7, with 12 bases matching TRBD2. V shed 3 bases and J 6 bases; nucleotides not matched to a gene: 12. CDR3 length: 16 residues. Germline loops: CDR1 DFQATT, CDR2 SNEGSKA (reference sequence). This CDR3 reads CSASKGLAGGQGEQYF. The CDR3 coding sequence is TGCAGTGCTAGCAAAGGGCTAGCGGGGGGGCAGGGCGAGCAGTACTTC.

This clonotype was seen more than once but under ten times. The chain combines TRBV20-1 with TRBJ1-6; a possible D gene is TRBD1 (5 bases). Per germline, CDR1 DFQATT and CDR2 SNEGSKA (reference sequence). Trimming stripped 1 base from V and 3 bases from J, with 10 bases between. The CDR3 runs to 15 residues. The CDR3 here is CSARVGHNYNSPLHF. CDR3 nucleotide sequence: TGCAGTGCTAGAGTAGGACACAACTATAATTCACCCCTCCACTTT.

This rearrangement joins TRBV6-1 to TRBJ2-1, with TRBD2 matching 7 bases. V shed 6 bases and J 7 bases; nucleotides not matched to a gene: 18. This CDR3 has 17 amino acids. Germline V gene sequence: CDR1 MNHNS, CDR2 SASEGT. The DNA of the CDR3 is TGTGCCAGCAGGGGGATAACTAGCGACCGAACGGGGAATGAGCAGTTCTTC. Its protein is CASRGITSDRTGNEQFF.

The chain recombines TRBV2 with TRBJ1-1; D might be TRBD1 (5 bases). The germline gives CDR1 SNHLY, CDR2 FYNNEI. CDR3 length equals 17 residues. Trimming left V 4 bases short and J 2 bases short, with 20 bases between. CDR3 residues: CASSVEKSGRFNTEAFF. CDR3 sequence (DNA): TGTGCCAGCAGTGTCGAGAAGTCAGGGAGATTCAACACTGAAGCTTTCTTT.

This clonotype was counted between two and nine times. Written as DNA, the CDR3 is TGCAGTGCTAGTCTGCAGGGGGTAGGCAATCAGCCCCAGCATTTT. Its protein is CSASLQGVGNQPQHF. The rearrangement uses TRBV20-1 and TRBJ1-5; 7 bases map to TRBD1. This CDR3 comprises 15 residues. Germline V CDR1 and CDR2: DFQATT, SNEGSKA (reference sequence). V lost 3 bases and J lost 2; bases outside the gene matches: 7.

The rearrangement joins TRBV20-1 to TRBJ1-2, with D possibly TRBD1 on 5 matching bases. The V end lost 4 bases, the J end lost 8 bases, and 14 bases lay between the germline ends. This CDR3 spans 12 amino acids. Per the germline V gene, CDR1 is DFQATT and CDR2 is SNEGSKA (reference sequence). CDR3 DNA: TGCAGTGCTAATCAGGGAGCGCGCGGCTACACCTTC. Encoded protein: CSANQGARGYTF.

The chain has TRBV29-1 and TRBJ2-3; the match to TRBD2 covers 13 bases. The CDR3 has 15 residues. Germline-derived CDR1 and CDR2 are SQVTM and ANQGSEA. Trimming at V came to 7 bases and at J to 0 bases, leaving 4 bases not matched to a gene. DNA of the CDR3: TGCAGCGGTGGACTAGCGGGAGTGAGCACAGATACGCAGTATTTT. Protein: CSGGLAGVSTDTQYF.

The chain uses TRBV5-1 and TRBJ1-5; 8 bases line up with TRBD1. The CDR3 has 13 residues. The V segment lost 5 bases and the J segment 5 bases; nucleotides outside the gene matches: 3. The germline gives CDR1 SGHRS, CDR2 YFSETQ. In DNA, the CDR3 is TGCGCCAGCAGTGAACAGGGGGATCAGCCCCAGCATTTT. Its protein is CASSEQGDQPQHF.

V and J are TRBV11-2 and TRBJ2-7; D is perhaps TRBD1 (6 bases). CDR3 length equals 17 residues. Between the trimmed V and J ends, which lost 5 bases and 3 bases, there was a span of 23 bases. Germline V gene data show CDR1 as SGHAT and CDR2 as FQNNGV. Here the CDR3 reads CASSQIRNRERGYEQYF. CDR3 coding DNA: TGTGCCAGCAGCCAAATCCGTAACAGGGAAAGGGGCTACGAGCAGTACTTC. The full variable domain, completed using reference TRBV11-2 and TRBJ2-7, is EAGVAQSPRYKIIEKRQSVAFWCNPISGHATLYWYQQILGQGPKLLIQFQNNGVVDDSQLPKDRFSAERLKGVDSTLKIQPAKLEDSAVYLCASSQIRNRERGYEQYFGPGTRLTVT.

The sample holds a few counts of this clonotype. CDR3 coding DNA: TGTGCCATCAGTGAGTCCCGAGACAGCCACTATGGCTACACCTTC. Amino acid sequence: CAISESRDSHYGYTF. The chain carries TRBV10-3 and TRBJ1-2; possible D gene TRBD1, 5 bases. In germline, CDR1 is ENHRY, CDR2 SYGVKD. V lost 0 bases, J lost 3 bases, and 11 bases lay in between. The CDR3 runs to 15 residues.

V and J are TRBV29-1 and TRBJ2-1, with D perhaps TRBD1 (5 bases). The CDR3 extends over 13 amino acids. Germline loops: CDR1 SQVTM, CDR2 ANQGSEA. V dropped 4 bases and J dropped 7 bases, with 14 bases sitting between them. The CDR3 loop reads CSVGAGRGNEQFF. As DNA, the CDR3 is TGCAGCGTTGGGGCAGGGCGAGGTAATGAGCAGTTCTTC.

This clonotype has a handful of counts. The chain joins TRBV5-1 to TRBJ2-7, with unresolved D. This CDR3 spans 15 amino acids. The germline V gene has CDR1 SGHRS and CDR2 YFSETQ. V lost 4 bases to trimming and J lost 0 bases, with 14 bases between them. The CDR3: CASSTQSPTSYEQYF. The DNA of the CDR3 is TGCGCCAGCAGCACCCAATCCCCCACCTCCTACGAGCAGTACTTC.

CDR3 nucleotide sequence: TGTGCCATCAGCGGCGGGGACGGAGAGACCCAGTACTTC. This sequence encodes CAISGGDGETQYF. The chain joins TRBV10-3 to TRBJ2-5; D is perhaps TRBD2 (6 bases). The CDR3 consists of 13 residues. V lost 6 bases to trimming and J lost 4 bases, with 12 bases between them. Germline lookup yields CDR1 ENHRY and CDR2 SYGVKD.

The rearrangement links TRBV7-8 to TRBJ2-3; 11 nucleotides align to TRBD2. Germline V lookup: CDR1 SGHVS, CDR2 FQNEAQ. Trimming removed 11 bases from V and 1 base from J; junction bases left unmatched: 2. The CDR3 is 13 amino acids. DNA of the CDR3: TGTGCCGCTAGCGGGGGGCGCACAGATACGCAGTATTTT. This sequence encodes CAASGGRTDTQYF.

This clonotype turned up a few times. The chain is built from TRBV5-1 and TRBJ1-2, with a weak D call TRBD1 (5 bases). CDR3 length equals 14 residues. Trimming left V 8 bases short and J 2 bases short, with 16 bases between. Germline V CDR1 and CDR2: SGHRS, YFSETQ. CDR3 nucleotides: TGCGCCAGTTCCCAGGGTTCTACAAACTATGGCTACACCTTC. Translating it yields CASSQGSTNYGYTF.